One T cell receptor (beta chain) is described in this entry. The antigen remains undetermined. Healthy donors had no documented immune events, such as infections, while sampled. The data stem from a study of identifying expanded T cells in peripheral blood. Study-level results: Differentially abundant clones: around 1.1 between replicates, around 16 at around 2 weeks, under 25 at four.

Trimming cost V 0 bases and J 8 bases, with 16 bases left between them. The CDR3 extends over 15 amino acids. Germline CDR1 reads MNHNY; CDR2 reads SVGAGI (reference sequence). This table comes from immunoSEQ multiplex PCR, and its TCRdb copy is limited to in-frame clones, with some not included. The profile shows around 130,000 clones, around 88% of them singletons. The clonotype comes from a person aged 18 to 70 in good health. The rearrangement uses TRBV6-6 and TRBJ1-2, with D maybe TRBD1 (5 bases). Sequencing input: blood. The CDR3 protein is CASSYSHDSAKGYTF. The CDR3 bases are TGTGCCAGCAGTTACTCCCATGACAGCGCTAAGGGCTACACCTTC.